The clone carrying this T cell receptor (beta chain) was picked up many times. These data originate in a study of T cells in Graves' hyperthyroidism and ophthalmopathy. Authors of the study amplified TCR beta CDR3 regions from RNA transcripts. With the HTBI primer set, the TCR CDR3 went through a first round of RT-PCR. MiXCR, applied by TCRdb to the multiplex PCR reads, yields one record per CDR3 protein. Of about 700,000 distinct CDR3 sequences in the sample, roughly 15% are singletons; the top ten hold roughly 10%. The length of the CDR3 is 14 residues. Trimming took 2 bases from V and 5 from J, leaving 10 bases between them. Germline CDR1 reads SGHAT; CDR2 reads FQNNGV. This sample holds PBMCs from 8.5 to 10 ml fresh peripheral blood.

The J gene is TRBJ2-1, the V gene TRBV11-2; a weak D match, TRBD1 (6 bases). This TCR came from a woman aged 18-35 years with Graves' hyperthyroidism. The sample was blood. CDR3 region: CASSLQDSNNEQFF. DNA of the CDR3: TGTGCCAGCAGCTTACAGGACAGCAACAATGAGCAGTTCTTC.